This is a list of T cell receptor beta chains from one sample in a study of cytomegalovirus exposure and HLA in healthy donors. Measured with immunoSEQ multiplex PCR; TCRdb has only the in-frame clones, and not every one. The sample consists of a few hundred thousand clones, approximately 88% of them appearing once. The sample comprised PBMCs. The receptor source for this set is a man aged 25-45 years in good health and CMV-seronegative. CDR3s include the opening cysteine and the closing phenylalanine or tryptophan. Each record gives: clone size, V gene, J gene, D gene, CDR3 protein, CDR3 DNA. D genes are given only for firm matches. A row's size may be missing; if present it is once, few, many or a size class.

size: .; V: TRBV6-1; J: TRBJ1-5; D: TRBD1; CDR3: CASSAPGQGVYSNQPQHF; DNA: TGTGCCAGCAGTGCCCCGGGACAGGGCGTTTATAGCAATCAGCCCCAGCATTTT
size: .; V: TRBV15; J: TRBJ1-1; D: TRBD1; CDR3: CATEDRGRNEAFF; DNA: TGTGCCACCGAAGACAGGGGAAGGAATGAAGCTTTCTTT
size: .; V: TRBV5-1; J: TRBJ2-5; D: .; CDR3: CASSLVAAQETQYF; DNA: TGCGCCAGCAGCTTGGTGGCAGCGCAAGAGACCCAGTACTTC
size: .; V: TRBV6-6; J: TRBJ2-2; D: .; CDR3: CASSYYSPNTGELFF; DNA: TGTGCCAGCAGTTACTACAGCCCGAACACCGGGGAGCTGTTTTTT
size: .; V: TRBV15; J: TRBJ2-7; D: .; CDR3: CATSRSRDTYEQYF; DNA: TGTGCCACCAGCAGGTCAAGGGACACCTACGAGCAGTACTTC
size: .; V: TRBV9; J: TRBJ1-2; D: TRBD1; CDR3: CASSDLLDRGGYTF; DNA: TGTGCCAGCAGTGACCTCTTGGACAGGGGAGGCTACACCTTC
size: .; V: TRBV5-1; J: TRBJ2-1; D: .; CDR3: CASSLSVSSYNEQFF; DNA: TGCGCCAGCAGCTTGTCGGTGAGCTCCTACAATGAGCAGTTCTTC
size: .; V: TRBV29-1; J: TRBJ2-7; D: .; CDR3: CSVESTYEQYF; DNA: TGCAGCGTTGAATCAACCTACGAGCAGTACTTC
size: once; V: TRBV5-4; J: TRBJ2-7; D: TRBD1; CDR3: CASSLRQGPYEQYF; DNA: TGTGCCAGCAGCTTGAGACAGGGCCCCTACGAGCAGTACTTC
size: .; V: TRBV9; J: TRBJ1-2; D: TRBD1; CDR3: CASRGQDTIYGYTF; DNA: TGTGCCAGCAGGGGACAGGACACAATCTATGGCTACACCTTC
size: .; V: TRBV7-8; J: TRBJ1-1; D: .; CDR3: CASSLRGYPDTEAFF; DNA: TGTGCCAGCAGCTTAAGGGGGTATCCCGACACTGAAGCTTTCTTT
size: .; V: TRBV19; J: TRBJ1-5; D: .; CDR3: CASSQDRSSNQPQHF; DNA: TGTGCCAGTAGTCAAGACAGATCTAGCAATCAGCCCCAGCATTTT
size: .; V: TRBV2; J: TRBJ2-3; D: TRBD2; CDR3: CASSEVAGGTDTQYF; DNA: TGTGCCAGCAGTGAGGTAGCGGGGGGTACAGATACGCAGTATTTT
size: .; V: TRBV7-8; J: TRBJ2-7; D: TRBD1; CDR3: CASSLGDSYEQYF; DNA: TGTGCCAGCAGCTTAGGGGACAGTTACGAGCAGTACTTC
size: .; V: TRBV6-5; J: TRBJ2-5; D: .; CDR3: CASRQGSQETQYF; DNA: TGTGCCAGCCGCCAGGGGTCTCAAGAGACCCAGTACTTC
size: .; V: TRBV18; J: TRBJ2-3; D: TRBD2; CDR3: CASSATSGASTDTQYF; DNA: TGTGCCAGCTCAGCGACTAGCGGGGCAAGCACAGATACGCAGTATTTT
size: .; V: TRBV9; J: TRBJ2-5; D: .; CDR3: CASSVVPGTQYF; DNA: TGTGCCAGCAGCGTAGTCCCGGGGACCCAGTACTTC
size: .; V: TRBV6-5; J: TRBJ1-3; D: .; CDR3: CASSYRPRDTIYF; DNA: TGTGCCAGCAGTTACCGGCCGAGGGACACCATATATTTT
size: .; V: TRBV7-9; J: TRBJ2-7; D: .; CDR3: CASSFPLADLISYEQYF; DNA: TGTGCCAGCAGCTTTCCCTTAGCGGACTTAATATCCTACGAGCAGTACTTC
size: .; V: TRBV5-6; J: TRBJ2-5; D: .; CDR3: CASSLVRGSKAQYF; DNA: TGTGCCAGCAGCTTGGTACGGGGGTCCAAGGCCCAGTACTTC
size: .; V: TRBV11-2; J: TRBJ2-7; D: .; CDR3: CASSLVTSGAGQYEQYF; DNA: TGTGCCAGCAGCTTAGTCACCTCAGGGGCTGGACAATACGAGCAGTACTTC
size: .; V: TRBV5-1; J: TRBJ2-3; D: TRBD2; CDR3: CASSFERGVVRDTQYF; DNA: TGCGCCAGCAGCTTCGAGCGGGGGGTGGTTCGAGATACGCAGTATTTT
size: .; V: TRBV12-5; J: TRBJ2-1; D: TRBD1; CDR3: CASGLVWATGGNEQFF; DNA: TGTGCTAGTGGTTTGGTATGGGCGACAGGGGGCAATGAGCAGTTCTTC
size: once; V: TRBV11-2; J: TRBJ2-2; D: .; CDR3: CASSLFKRGIAGELFF; DNA: TGTGCCAGCAGCCTATTCAAGAGGGGGATAGCCGGGGAGCTGTTTTTT
size: .; V: TRBV2; J: TRBJ1-3; D: TRBD1; CDR3: CASSADRATGNTIYF; DNA: TGTGCCAGCAGCGCTGACAGGGCTACTGGAAACACCATATATTTT
size: .; V: TRBV6-6; J: TRBJ1-5; D: TRBD1; CDR3: CASSYRDRGNQPQHF; DNA: TGTGCCAGCAGTTACCGCGACAGGGGAAATCAGCCCCAGCATTTT
size: .; V: TRBV27; J: TRBJ2-3; D: TRBD2; CDR3: CASSLERGGLPSTDTQYF; DNA: TGTGCCAGCAGTTTAGAGCGGGGGGGCCTCCCTAGCACAGATACGCAGTATTTT
size: .; V: TRBV29-1; J: TRBJ2-7; D: TRBD1; CDR3: CSVSLQGRTYEQYF; DNA: TGCAGCGTGTCCCTACAGGGGAGAACCTACGAGCAGTACTTC
size: .; V: TRBV10-3; J: TRBJ1-3; D: TRBD1; CDR3: CAISRQGGGNTIYF; DNA: TGTGCCATAAGTCGACAGGGGGGCGGAAACACCATATATTTT
size: .; V: TRBV4-1; J: TRBJ2-7; D: TRBD2; CDR3: CASSPTGTTNSYEQYF; DNA: TGCGCCAGCAGCCCCACTGGGACTACAAACTCCTACGAGCAGTACTTC
size: once; V: TRBV5-1; J: TRBJ2-3; D: TRBD2; CDR3: CASSLVAGASTDTQYF; DNA: TGCGCCAGCAGCTTGGTAGCGGGGGCTAGCACAGATACGCAGTATTTT
size: .; V: TRBV6-4; J: TRBJ1-4; D: TRBD1; CDR3: CASSPLDRGHEKLFF; DNA: TGTGCCAGCAGCCCCCTGGATAGGGGGCATGAAAAACTGTTTTTT
size: .; V: TRBV27; J: TRBJ1-5; D: TRBD1; CDR3: CASSLTGAQPQHF; DNA: TGTGCCAGCAGTTTAACAGGGGCACAGCCCCAGCATTTT
size: .; V: TRBV5-6; J: TRBJ1-4; D: TRBD1; CDR3: CASSLVSGQSATNEKLFF; DNA: TGTGCCAGCAGCTTGGTTTCGGGACAGTCGGCAACTAATGAAAAACTGTTTTTT
size: once; V: TRBV6-5; J: TRBJ1-2; D: .; CDR3: CASRGTANYGYTF; DNA: TGTGCCAGCAGAGGGACTGCTAACTATGGCTACACCTTC
size: .; V: TRBV18; J: TRBJ2-4; D: TRBD1; CDR3: CASSPARDRVNIQYF; DNA: TGTGCCAGCTCACCAGCCCGGGACAGGGTAAACATTCAGTACTTC
size: .; V: TRBV5-5; J: TRBJ2-7; D: .; CDR3: CASSLGQEQYF; DNA: TGTGCCAGCAGCTTGGGTCAGGAGCAGTACTTC
size: .; V: TRBV11-2; J: TRBJ2-6; D: TRBD1; CDR3: CASSLDGTEGISGANVLTF; DNA: TGTGCCAGCAGCTTAGACGGGACAGAGGGGATCTCCGGGGCCAACGTCCTGACTTTC
size: .; V: TRBV7-9; J: TRBJ1-1; D: .; CDR3: CASSREATEAFF; DNA: TGTGCCAGCAGCCGAGAGGCCACTGAAGCTTTCTTT